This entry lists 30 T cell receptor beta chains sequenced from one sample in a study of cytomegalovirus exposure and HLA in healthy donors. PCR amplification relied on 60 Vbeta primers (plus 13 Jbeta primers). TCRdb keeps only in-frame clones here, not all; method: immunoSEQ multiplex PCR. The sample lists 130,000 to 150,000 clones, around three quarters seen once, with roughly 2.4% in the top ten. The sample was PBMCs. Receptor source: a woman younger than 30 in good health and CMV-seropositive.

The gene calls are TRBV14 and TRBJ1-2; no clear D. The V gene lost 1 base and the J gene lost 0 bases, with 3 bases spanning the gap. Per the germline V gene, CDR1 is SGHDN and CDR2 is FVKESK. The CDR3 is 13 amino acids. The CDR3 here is CASSQASNYGYTF. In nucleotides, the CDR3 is TGTGCCAGCAGCCAAGCCTCTAACTATGGCTACACCTTC.

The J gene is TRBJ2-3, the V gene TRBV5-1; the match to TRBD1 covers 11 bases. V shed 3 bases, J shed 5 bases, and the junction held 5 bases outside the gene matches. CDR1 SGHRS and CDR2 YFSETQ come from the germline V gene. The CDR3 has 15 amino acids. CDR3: CASSWGTGGVDTQYF. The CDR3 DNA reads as TGCGCCAGCAGCTGGGGGACAGGGGGGGTAGATACGCAGTATTTT.

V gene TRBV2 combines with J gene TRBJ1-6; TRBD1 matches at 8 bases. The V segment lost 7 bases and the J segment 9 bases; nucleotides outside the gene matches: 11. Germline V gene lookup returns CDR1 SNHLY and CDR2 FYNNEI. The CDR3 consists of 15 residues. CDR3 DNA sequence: TGTGCCAGCACCTATGGGCAGGGGGCTGGTTCACCCCTCCACTTT. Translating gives CASTYGQGAGSPLHF.

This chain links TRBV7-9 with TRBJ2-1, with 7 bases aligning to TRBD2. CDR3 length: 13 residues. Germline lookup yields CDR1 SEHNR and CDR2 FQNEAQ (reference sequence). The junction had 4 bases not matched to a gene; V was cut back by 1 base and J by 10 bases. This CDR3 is CASSLVTSDEQFF. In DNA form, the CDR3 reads TGTGCCAGCAGCTTAGTTACTAGCGACGAGCAGTTCTTC.

CDR3 protein: CASSQGQGSTGELFF. The CDR3, as DNA: TGTGCCAGCAGCCAGGGACAGGGGTCCACCGGGGAGCTGTTTTTT. This chain uses TRBV14 with TRBJ2-2; 10 bases line up with TRBD1. The germline V gene encodes CDR1 SGHDN and CDR2 FVKESK. This CDR3 has 15 residues. V lost 3 bases and J lost 4; bases outside the gene matches: 2.

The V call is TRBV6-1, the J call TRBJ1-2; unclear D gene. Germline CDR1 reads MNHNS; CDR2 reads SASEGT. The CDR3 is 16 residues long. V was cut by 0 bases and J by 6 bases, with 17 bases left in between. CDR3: CASSEAGPRIGDGYTF. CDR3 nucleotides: TGTGCCAGCAGTGAAGCGGGTCCGAGGATCGGGGATGGCTACACCTTC.

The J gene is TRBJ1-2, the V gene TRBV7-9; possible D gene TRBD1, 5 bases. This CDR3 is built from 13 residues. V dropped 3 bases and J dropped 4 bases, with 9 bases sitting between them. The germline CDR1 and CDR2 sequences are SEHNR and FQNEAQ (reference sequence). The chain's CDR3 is CASSLRGGYGYTF. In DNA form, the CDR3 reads TGTGCCAGCAGCTTGAGGGGAGGCTATGGCTACACCTTC.

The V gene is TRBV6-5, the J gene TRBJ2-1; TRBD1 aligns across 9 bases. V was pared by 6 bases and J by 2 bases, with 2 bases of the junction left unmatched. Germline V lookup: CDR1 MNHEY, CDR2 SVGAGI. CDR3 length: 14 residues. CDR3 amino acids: CASRGQGPYNEQFF. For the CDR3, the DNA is TGTGCCAGCAGGGGACAGGGACCCTACAATGAGCAGTTCTTC.

CDR3 amino acids: CATRRGAGAYNEQFF. CDR3 nucleotide sequence: TGTGCCACCCGACGGGGGGCGGGGGCCTACAATGAGCAGTTCTTC. The rearrangement uses TRBV6-4 and TRBJ2-1, with TRBD2 as a possible D gene (7 bases). Germline V gene lookup returns CDR1 MRHNA and CDR2 SNTAGT. This CDR3 has 15 amino acids. Trimming took 10 bases from V and 2 from J, leaving 18 bases between them.

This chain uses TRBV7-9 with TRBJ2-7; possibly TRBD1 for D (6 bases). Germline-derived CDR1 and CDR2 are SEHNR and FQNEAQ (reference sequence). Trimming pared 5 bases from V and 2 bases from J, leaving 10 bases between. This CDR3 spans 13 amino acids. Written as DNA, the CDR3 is TGTGCCAGCAGCCCAGGACAGCCCTACGAGCAGTACTTC. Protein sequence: CASSPGQPYEQYF.

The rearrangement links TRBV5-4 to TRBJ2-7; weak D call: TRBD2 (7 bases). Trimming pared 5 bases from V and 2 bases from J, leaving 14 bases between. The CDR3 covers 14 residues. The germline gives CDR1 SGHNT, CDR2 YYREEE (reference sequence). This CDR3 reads CASSPGGPTYEQYF. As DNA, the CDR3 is TGTGCCAGCAGTCCCGGGGGGCCAACCTACGAGCAGTACTTC.

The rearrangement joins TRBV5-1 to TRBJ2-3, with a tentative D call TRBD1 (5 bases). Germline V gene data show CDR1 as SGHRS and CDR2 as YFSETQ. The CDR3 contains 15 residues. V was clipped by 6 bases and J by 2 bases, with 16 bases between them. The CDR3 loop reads CASIRQPLTTDTQYF. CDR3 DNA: TGCGCCAGCATTAGACAGCCTCTAACCACAGATACGCAGTATTTT. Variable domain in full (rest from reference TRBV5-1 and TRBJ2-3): KAGVTQTPRYLIKTRGQQVTLSCSPISGHRSVSWYQQTPGQGLQFLFEYFSETQRNKGNFPGRFSGRQFSNSRSEMNVSTLELGDSALYLCASIRQPLTTDTQYFGPGTRLTVL.

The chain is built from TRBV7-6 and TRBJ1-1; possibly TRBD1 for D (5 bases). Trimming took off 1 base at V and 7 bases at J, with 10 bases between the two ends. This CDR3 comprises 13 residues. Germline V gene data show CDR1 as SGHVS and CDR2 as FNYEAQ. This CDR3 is CASSLGNGGEAFF. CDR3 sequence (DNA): TGTGCCAGCAGCTTAGGGAACGGGGGTGAAGCTTTCTTT.

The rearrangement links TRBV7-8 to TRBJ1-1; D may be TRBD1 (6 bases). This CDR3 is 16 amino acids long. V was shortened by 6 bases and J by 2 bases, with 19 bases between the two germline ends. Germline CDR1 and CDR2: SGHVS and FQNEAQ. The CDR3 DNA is TGTGCCAGCAGGGATGATTTACAGGGTTTTAACACTGAAGCTTTCTTT. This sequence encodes CASRDDLQGFNTEAFF.

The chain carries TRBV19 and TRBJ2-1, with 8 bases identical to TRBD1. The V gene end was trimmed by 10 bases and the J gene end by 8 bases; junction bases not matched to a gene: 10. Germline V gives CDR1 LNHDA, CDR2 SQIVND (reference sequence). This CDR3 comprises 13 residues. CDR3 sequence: CATSDRVYDEQFF. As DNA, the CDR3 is TGTGCCACTTCGGACAGGGTTTACGATGAGCAGTTCTTC.

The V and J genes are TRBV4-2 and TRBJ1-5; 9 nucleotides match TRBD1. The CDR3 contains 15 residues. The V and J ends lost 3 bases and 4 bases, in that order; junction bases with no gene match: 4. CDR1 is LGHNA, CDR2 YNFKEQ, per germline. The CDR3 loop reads CASSQTDRGNQPQHF. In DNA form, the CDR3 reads TGTGCCAGCAGCCAGACGGACAGGGGAAATCAGCCCCAGCATTTT.

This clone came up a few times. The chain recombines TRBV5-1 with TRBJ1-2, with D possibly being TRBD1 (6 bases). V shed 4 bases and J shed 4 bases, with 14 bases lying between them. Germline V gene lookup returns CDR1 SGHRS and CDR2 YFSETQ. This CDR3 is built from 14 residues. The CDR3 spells CASSGEGTPYGYTF. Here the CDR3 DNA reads TGCGCCAGCAGCGGCGAAGGGACACCCTATGGCTACACCTTC.

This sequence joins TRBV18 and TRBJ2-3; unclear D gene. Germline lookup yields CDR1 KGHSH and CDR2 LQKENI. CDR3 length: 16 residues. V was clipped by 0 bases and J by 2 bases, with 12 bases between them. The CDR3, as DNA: TGTGCCAGCTCACCACCGAATCCGGGTCTCACAGATACGCAGTATTTT. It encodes CASSPPNPGLTDTQYF.

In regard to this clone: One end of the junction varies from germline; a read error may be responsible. The CDR3 loop is CSSSPKGQVYYGYTF. DNA of the CDR3: TGTTCCAGCAGCCCCAAGGGACAGGTCTACTATGGCTACACCTTC. This chain uses TRBV7-9 with TRBJ1-2; 8 nucleotides agree with TRBD1. This CDR3 has 15 residues. The germline V gene encodes CDR1 SEHNR and CDR2 FQNEAQ (reference sequence).

CDR3 bases: TGTGCCAGCAGCCCTCGGCTAGAGAGGCTTACGCAGTATTTT. This codes for CASSPRLERLTQYF. The chain couples TRBV9 to TRBJ2-3; D is ambiguous. This CDR3 has 14 amino acids. CDR1 is SGDLS and CDR2 is YYNGEE in the germline V gene. V dropped 4 bases and J dropped 8 bases, with 17 bases sitting between them.

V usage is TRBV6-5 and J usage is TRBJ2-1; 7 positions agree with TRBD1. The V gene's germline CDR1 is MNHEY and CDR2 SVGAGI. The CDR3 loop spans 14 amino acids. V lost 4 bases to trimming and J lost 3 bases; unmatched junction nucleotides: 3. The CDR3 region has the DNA TGTGCCAGCAGTTCAAGGGACAGCTACAATGAGCAGTTCTTC. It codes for CASSSRDSYNEQFF.

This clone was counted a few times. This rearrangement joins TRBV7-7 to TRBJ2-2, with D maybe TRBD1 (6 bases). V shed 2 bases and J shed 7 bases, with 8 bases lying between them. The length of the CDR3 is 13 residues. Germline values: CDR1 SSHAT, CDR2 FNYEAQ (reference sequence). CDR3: CASSLQGGGELFF. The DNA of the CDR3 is TGTGCCAGCAGCTTACAAGGGGGCGGGGAGCTGTTTTTT.

The CDR3 sequence: CASSLEGVVSTEAFF. The DNA for the CDR3 is TGTGCCAGCAGCTTAGAGGGAGTCGTAAGCACTGAAGCTTTCTTT. The chain links TRBV7-8 to TRBJ1-1, with D unclear. Germline CDR1 is SGHVS and CDR2 is FQNEAQ. This CDR3 has 15 amino acids. V dropped 1 base and J dropped 4 bases, with 13 bases sitting between them.

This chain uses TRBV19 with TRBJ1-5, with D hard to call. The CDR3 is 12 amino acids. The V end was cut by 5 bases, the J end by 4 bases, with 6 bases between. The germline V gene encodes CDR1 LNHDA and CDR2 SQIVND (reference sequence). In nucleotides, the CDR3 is TGTGCCAGTAGTGTCGGGAATCAGCCCCAGCATTTT. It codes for CASSVGNQPQHF. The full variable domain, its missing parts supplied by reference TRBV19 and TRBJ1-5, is DGGITQSPKYLFRKEGQNVTLSCEQNLNHDAMYWYRQDPGQGLRLIYYSQIVNDFQKGDIAEGYSVSREKKESFPLTVTSAQKNPTAFYLCASSVGNQPQHFGDGTRLSIL.

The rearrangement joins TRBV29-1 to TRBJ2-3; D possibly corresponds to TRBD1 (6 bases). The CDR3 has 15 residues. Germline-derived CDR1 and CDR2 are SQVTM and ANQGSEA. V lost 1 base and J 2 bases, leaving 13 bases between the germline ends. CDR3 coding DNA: TGCAGCGTTGAAGTTGGCAGGGGTAACACAGATACGCAGTATTTT. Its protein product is CSVEVGRGNTDTQYF.

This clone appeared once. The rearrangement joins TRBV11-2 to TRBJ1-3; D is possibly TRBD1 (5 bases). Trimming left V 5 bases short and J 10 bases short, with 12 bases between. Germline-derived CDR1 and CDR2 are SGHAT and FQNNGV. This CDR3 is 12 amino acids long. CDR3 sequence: CASSPGWGTIYF. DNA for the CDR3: TGTGCCAGCAGCCCAGGGTGGGGTACCATATATTTT.

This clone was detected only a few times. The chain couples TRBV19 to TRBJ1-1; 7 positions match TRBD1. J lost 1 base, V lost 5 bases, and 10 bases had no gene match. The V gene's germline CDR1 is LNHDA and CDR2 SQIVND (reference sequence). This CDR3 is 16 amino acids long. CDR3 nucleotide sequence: TGTGCCAGTAGTCCCCAGACAGGGCGATCGAACACTGAAGCTTTCTTT. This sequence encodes CASSPQTGRSNTEAFF.

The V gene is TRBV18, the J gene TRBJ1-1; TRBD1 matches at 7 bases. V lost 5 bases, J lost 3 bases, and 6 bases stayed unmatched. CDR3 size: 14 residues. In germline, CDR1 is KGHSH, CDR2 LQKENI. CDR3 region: CASSSGQDYTEAFF. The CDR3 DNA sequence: TGTGCCAGCTCATCCGGACAGGACTACACTGAAGCTTTCTTT.

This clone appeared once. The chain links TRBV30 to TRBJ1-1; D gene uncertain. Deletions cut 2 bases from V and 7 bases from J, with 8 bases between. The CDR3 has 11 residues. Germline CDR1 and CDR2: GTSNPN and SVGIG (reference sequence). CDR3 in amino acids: CAWSPRVEAFF. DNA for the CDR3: TGTGCCTGGAGTCCGAGGGTTGAAGCTTTCTTT.

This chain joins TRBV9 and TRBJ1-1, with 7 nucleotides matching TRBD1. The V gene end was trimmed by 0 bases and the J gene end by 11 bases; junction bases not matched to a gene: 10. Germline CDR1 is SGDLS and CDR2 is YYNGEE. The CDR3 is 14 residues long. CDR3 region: CASSVAPDRPGAFF. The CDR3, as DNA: TGTGCCAGCAGCGTAGCCCCGGACAGGCCGGGGGCTTTCTTT.